A single sample is the source of the 29 T cell receptor beta chains below, sequenced in a study of shared clonotypes between healthy human individuals. Assay: immunoSEQ multiplex PCR; the TCRdb copy retains only in-frame clones and omits some. The sample contains 850,000 to 1,100,000 clones, roughly 77% of which appear only once. The sequenced sample was memory CD4+ T cells from PBMCs. Described subset: CD45RA-negative fraction. These TCRs come from a man between 18 and 29 years old in good health. Some clones in this sample may be carry-over from other donors' samples.

This sequence joins TRBV7-9 and TRBJ1-2; perhaps TRBD1 as D (5 bases). Germline CDR1 is SEHNR and CDR2 is FQNEAQ (reference sequence). This CDR3 spans 16 amino acids. The ends were cut back, 6 bases at V and 4 bases at J, with 21 bases in the middle. CDR3 sequence: CASSQLMGGSSYGYTF. CDR3 coding DNA: TGTGCCAGCAGTCAACTAATGGGGGGTTCGAGCTATGGCTACACCTTC.

The chain has TRBV5-1 and TRBJ2-7, with D possibly matching TRBD2 (6 bases). The CDR3 extends over 13 amino acids. V was pared by 5 bases and J by 3 bases, with 12 bases between. The germline CDR1 and CDR2 sequences are SGHRS and YFSETQ. Here the CDR3 reads CASRGDWGYEQYF. As DNA, the CDR3 is TGCGCCAGCAGAGGGGACTGGGGCTACGAGCAGTACTTC.

This clone has just a few counts. CDR3 in DNA: TGCAGCGTTGCAGTCTACACTGAAGCTTTCTTT. It translates to CSVAVYTEAFF. The chain links TRBV29-1 to TRBJ1-1; D uncertain. V was pared by 4 bases and J by 3 bases, with 6 bases between. Per germline, CDR1 SQVTM and CDR2 ANQGSEA. The CDR3 runs 11 residues. Drawing the rest from reference TRBV29-1 and TRBJ1-1, the complete variable domain is SAVISQKPSRDICQRGTSLTIQCQVDSQVTMMFWYRQQPGQSLTLIATANQGSEATYESGFVIDKFPISRPNLTFSTLTVSNMSPEDSSIYLCSVAVYTEAFFGQGTRLTVV.

The J gene is TRBJ1-1, the V gene TRBV9; 7 bases are a match to TRBD1. Trimming removed 2 bases from V and 4 bases from J; junction bases left unmatched: 8. CDR3 size: 15 residues. Germline-derived CDR1 and CDR2 are SGDLS and YYNGEE. The CDR3 reads CASSVMTGPGTEAFF. For the CDR3, the DNA is TGTGCCAGCAGCGTGATGACAGGGCCCGGCACTGAAGCTTTCTTT.

With respect to this clone: Other DNA sequences within the sample encode an identical CDR3. The gene calls are TRBV19 and TRBJ2-7; D may be TRBD2 (6 bases). Trimming removed 6 bases at V and 4 bases at J, with 13 bases between. In germline, CDR1 is LNHDA, CDR2 SQIVND (reference sequence). This CDR3 has 13 amino acids. The CDR3 coding sequence is TGTGCCAGTAGCTATAGCGGTTCTTACGAGCAGTACTTC. Translation gives CASSYSGSYEQYF.

The sample holds one count of this clone. The chain has TRBV25-1 and TRBJ2-2, with D maybe TRBD1 (6 bases). The length of the CDR3 is 16 residues. V gave up 2 bases and J gave up 5 bases, with 15 bases separating them. Germline CDR1 reads MGHDK; CDR2 reads SYGVNS. CDR3 nucleotides: TGTGCCAGCAGTGAACCTGCCGGGACAACAACCGGGGAGCTGTTTTTT. This sequence encodes CASSEPAGTTTGELFF. The full variable domain, rest sourced from reference TRBV25-1 and TRBJ2-2, is EADIYQTPRYLVIGTGKKITLECSQTMGHDKMYWYQQDPGMELHLIHYSYGVNSTEKGDLSSESTVSRIRTEHFPLTLESARPSHTSQYLCASSEPAGTTTGELFFGEGSRLTVL.

This rearrangement joins TRBV10-1 to TRBJ2-3; perhaps TRBD2 as D (6 bases). Trimming stripped 2 bases from V and 2 bases from J, with 8 bases between. Per germline, CDR1 WNHNN and CDR2 SYGVQD (reference sequence). The CDR3 runs 14 residues. CDR3 nucleotide sequence: TGCGCCAGCAGTGAGGGCGGGACCACAGATACGCAGTATTTT. Residues: CASSEGGTTDTQYF.

The V gene is TRBV29-1, the J gene TRBJ2-1; 7 positions match TRBD2. CDR1 is SQVTM and CDR2 is ANQGSEA in the germline V gene. The CDR3 is 13 residues long. Losses at the gene ends were 2 bases for V and 8 bases for J; bases not matched to a gene: 6. Written as DNA, the CDR3 is TGCAGCGTTGAATCTTGGGAGGGCGATGAGCAGTTCTTC. This translates into CSVESWEGDEQFF.

The genes are TRBV7-2 and TRBJ2-5; TRBD1 matches 8 bases. The J call may be in error: the DNA end matches TRBJ2-7 better. Germline V lookup: CDR1 SGHTA, CDR2 FQGNSA. The CDR3 totals 16 residues. The CDR3 DNA reads as TGTGCCAGCAGCCTTCGATCCGGGACAGGATCCTACGAGCAGTACTTC. Translated, it gives CASSLRSGTGSYEQYF.

V usage is TRBV6-5 and J usage is TRBJ2-7; D possibly corresponds to TRBD2 (6 bases). The CDR3 has 14 amino acids. Trimming took 7 bases from V and 3 from J, leaving 16 bases between them. Germline CDR1 is MNHEY and CDR2 is SVGAGI. The CDR3 DNA is TGTGCCAGCATTCGGTTGGTGGGGGGCTACGAGCAGTACTTC. The encoded protein is CASIRLVGGYEQYF.

The chain employs TRBV29-1 and TRBJ2-1; 12 bases fit TRBD1. The CDR3 length is 13 residues. J was trimmed by 9 bases and V by 6 bases; bases with no gene match: 6. Germline lookup yields CDR1 SQVTM and CDR2 ANQGSEA. CDR3 in DNA: TGCAGCGTAGCCGGGACAGGGGGCGGTGAGCAGTTCTTC. The encoded protein is CSVAGTGGGEQFF.

The rearrangement joins TRBV2 to TRBJ2-2, with a weak D call TRBD2 (6 bases). The germline V gene has CDR1 SNHLY and CDR2 FYNNEI. The CDR3 loop spans 15 amino acids. The V gene lost 6 bases and the J gene lost 7 bases, with 18 bases spanning the gap. This chain's CDR3 is CASRGYSGANGELFF. DNA of the CDR3: TGTGCCAGCAGGGGCTATAGCGGCGCGAACGGGGAGCTGTTTTTT. The full variable domain, rest sourced from reference TRBV2 and TRBJ2-2, is EPEVTQTPSHQVTQMGQEVILRCVPISNHLYFYWYRQILGQKVEFLVSFYNNEISEKSEIFDDQFSVERPDGSNFTLKIRSTKLEDSAMYFCASRGYSGANGELFFGEGSRLTVL.

To note about this clone: This sample also contains other DNA sequences that code for the same CDR3. V and J are TRBV5-1 and TRBJ2-2, with D possibly TRBD2 on 6 matching bases. CDR1 is SGHRS and CDR2 is YFSETQ in the germline V gene. V was shortened by 2 bases and J by 4 bases, with 6 bases between the two germline ends. This CDR3 contains 13 residues. The DNA of the CDR3 is TGCGCCAGCAGCTTCGGGGGCACCGGGGAGCTGTTTTTT. Amino acids: CASSFGGTGELFF.

This clone occurred a few times. The same CDR3 is also encoded by other DNA sequences in this sample. This chain connects TRBV30 to TRBJ1-3, with unresolved D. CDR3 length equals 13 residues. V shed 0 bases and J shed 0 bases, with 3 bases lying between them. CDR1 GTSNPN and CDR2 SVGIG come from the germline V gene (reference sequence). CDR3: CAWSVGSGNTIYF. As DNA, the CDR3 is TGTGCCTGGAGTGTAGGCTCTGGAAACACCATATATTTT.

This rearrangement joins TRBV5-1 to TRBJ2-5, with 7 bases lining up with TRBD2. J gave up 2 bases and V 0 bases, and 7 bases lay outside the gene matches. This CDR3 region has 16 residues. Germline CDR1 SGHRS, CDR2 YFSETQ. The CDR3 nucleotides are TGCGCCAGCAGCTTGGCCGTTCGGGGAGGGCAAGAGACCCAGTACTTC. The encoded protein is CASSLAVRGGQETQYF.

This clone was found a few times. The chain is built from TRBV5-6 and TRBJ2-7; possible D gene TRBD2, 7 bases. The CDR3 covers 14 residues. V was trimmed by 2 bases and J by 5 bases, leaving 14 bases between them. Germline CDR1 reads SGHDT; CDR2 reads YYEEEE. CDR3 residues: CASSFNRGAHEQYF. CDR3 sequence (DNA): TGTGCCAGCAGCTTTAATCGGGGGGCCCACGAGCAGTACTTC.

This chain uses TRBV6-6 with TRBJ1-4; 9 nucleotides align to TRBD1. The CDR3 is 15 residues long. J gave up 8 bases and V 6 bases, and 10 bases lay outside the gene matches. Germline CDR1 MNHNY, CDR2 SVGAGI (reference sequence). CDR3 sequence: CASSPPGQGGEKLFF. Here the CDR3 DNA reads TGTGCCAGCAGCCCACCGGGACAGGGCGGCGAAAAACTGTTTTTT.

This clone was recorded a few times. The gene calls are TRBV7-9 and TRBJ2-2; 7 nucleotides agree with TRBD1. Germline V gene data show CDR1 as SEHNR and CDR2 as FQNEAQ (reference sequence). CDR3 length equals 15 residues. The V segment lost 3 bases and the J segment 0 bases; nucleotides outside the gene matches: 1. CDR3 sequence (DNA): TGTGCCAGCAGCTTGGGACAGTCGAACACCGGGGAGCTGTTTTTT. Its translation is CASSLGQSNTGELFF.

The CDR3 DNA reads TGCGCCAGCAGCCACCCCCCGGCGGGGGAATACGAGCAGTACTTC. It specifies CASSHPPAGEYEQYF. The chain carries TRBV4-1 and TRBJ2-7, with 7 bases aligning to TRBD2. This CDR3 spans 15 amino acids. Germline CDR1 and CDR2: MGHRA and YSYEKL. V was pared by 3 bases and J by 4 bases, with 9 bases of the junction left unmatched.

This clone was seen a few times. V and J are TRBV14 and TRBJ1-1; D ambiguous. Trimming took off 4 bases at V and 4 bases at J, with 13 bases between the two ends. CDR3 length: 14 residues. Germline V gene sequence: CDR1 SGHDN, CDR2 FVKESK. In DNA form, the CDR3 reads TGTGCCAGCAGCCGGGCCACTTGGGGCACTGAAGCTTTCTTT. Encoded protein: CASSRATWGTEAFF.

The V call is TRBV25-1, the J call TRBJ2-5, with D perhaps TRBD1 or TRBD2 (5 bases each). From germline, CDR1 is MGHDK and CDR2 SYGVNS. The CDR3 loop spans 16 amino acids. The V end was cut by 3 bases, the J end by 2 bases, with 16 bases between. The CDR3: CASSDLGRGDQETQYF. CDR3 bases: TGTGCCAGCAGTGATCTGGGTAGAGGGGATCAAGAGACCCAGTACTTC.

The chain combines TRBV4-1 with TRBJ2-1; D remains unclear. This CDR3 has 16 amino acids. From germline, CDR1 is MGHRA and CDR2 YSYEKL. V lost 4 bases, J lost 8 bases, and 21 bases lay in between. The CDR3 is CASSLLSRLHMDEQFF. The CDR3 region has the DNA TGCGCCAGCAGCCTACTTTCTAGACTTCACATGGATGAGCAGTTCTTC.

This clone has a handful of counts. The chain combines TRBV10-3 with TRBJ1-5; 8 nucleotides match TRBD1. Unmatched junction bases numbered 8, after V lost 2 bases and J lost 5 bases. The V gene's germline CDR1 is ENHRY and CDR2 SYGVKD. The CDR3 covers 16 residues. Here the CDR3 reads CAISEPSRGLDQPQHF. CDR3 sequence (DNA): TGTGCCATCAGTGAGCCGTCCAGGGGGCTTGATCAGCCCCAGCATTTT.

A note on this clone: The same CDR3 is also encoded by other DNA sequences in this sample. V and J are TRBV5-1 and TRBJ1-3, with 7 bases fitting TRBD1. V lost 4 bases, J lost 4 bases, and 2 bases stayed unmatched. This CDR3 region has 13 residues. CDR1 and CDR2 (germline): SGHRS, YFSETQ. This CDR3 is CASSPTGGNTIYF. Here the CDR3 DNA reads TGCGCCAGCAGCCCGACAGGGGGAAACACCATATATTTT.

A note on this clone: This specimen includes other DNA sequences encoding the same CDR3. The gene calls are TRBV28 and TRBJ2-3, with 7 positions matching TRBD2. The CDR3 spans 11 residues. Trimming removed 6 bases from V and 6 bases from J; junction bases left unmatched: 0. From germline, CDR1 is MDHEN and CDR2 SYDVKM. DNA of the CDR3: TGTGCCAGCAGCGGGAGGGATACGCAGTATTTT. Translation gives CASSGRDTQYF.

This clone occurred once. In DNA, the CDR3 is TGTGCCAGCAGCCAAGACATATCCGCTCAGGGAAGCAATCAGCCCCAGCATTTT. Protein product: CASSQDISAQGSNQPQHF. The chain is built from TRBV6-7 and TRBJ1-5, with D perhaps TRBD1 (5 bases). TRBV6-7 is an open reading frame whose function is uncertain. The CDR3 spans 18 residues. V lost 6 bases, J lost 1 base, and 22 bases lay in between.

The J gene is TRBJ1-4, the V gene TRBV7-9, with D perhaps matching TRBD1 (5 bases). The CDR3 is 15 residues long. In germline, CDR1 is SEHNR, CDR2 FQNEAQ (reference sequence). The V gene lost 3 bases and the J gene lost 13 bases, with 21 bases spanning the gap. CDR3 sequence reads: CASSLGLGDGRGLFF. Here the CDR3 DNA reads TGTGCCAGCAGCTTGGGTCTCGGGGACGGTCGGGGACTGTTTTTT. The variable domain in full, completed from reference TRBV7-9 and TRBJ1-4, reads DTGVSQNPRHKITKRGQNVTFRCDPISEHNRLYWYRQTLGQGPEFLTYFQNEAQLEKSRLLSDRFSAERPKGSFSTLEIQRTEQGDSAMYLCASSLGLGDGRGLFFGSGTQLSVL.

V is TRBV28 and J is TRBJ2-5, with D possibly matching TRBD2 (6 bases). This CDR3 contains 15 residues. V shed 6 bases and J shed 5 bases, with 19 bases lying between them. Germline CDR1 MDHEN, CDR2 SYDVKM. In nucleotides, the CDR3 is TGTGCCAGCAGGAGAGCGGGCTTCCAATCCGAGACCCAGTACTTC. Translation gives CASRRAGFQSETQYF.

This chain joins TRBV7-9 and TRBJ2-7, with a weak D call TRBD2 (6 bases). Germline V gene lookup returns CDR1 SEHNR and CDR2 FQNEAQ (reference sequence). This CDR3 contains 15 residues. Trimming pared 5 bases from V and 7 bases from J, leaving 21 bases between. Here the CDR3 reads CASSAPSGGVGEQYF. Here the CDR3 DNA reads TGTGCCAGCAGCGCCCCCTCCGGGGGAGTCGGTGAGCAGTACTTC.